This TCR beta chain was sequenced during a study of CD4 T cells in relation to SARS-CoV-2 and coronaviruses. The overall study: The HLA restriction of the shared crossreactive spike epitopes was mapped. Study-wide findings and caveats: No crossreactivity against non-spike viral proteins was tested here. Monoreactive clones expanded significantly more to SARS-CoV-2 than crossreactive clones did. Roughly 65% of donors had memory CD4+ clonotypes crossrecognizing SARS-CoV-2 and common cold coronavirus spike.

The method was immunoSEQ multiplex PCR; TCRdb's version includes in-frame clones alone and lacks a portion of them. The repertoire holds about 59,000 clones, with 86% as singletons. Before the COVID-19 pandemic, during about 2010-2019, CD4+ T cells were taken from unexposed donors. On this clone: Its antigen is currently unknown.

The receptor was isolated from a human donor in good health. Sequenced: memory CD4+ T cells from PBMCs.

The CDR3 DNA reads as TGTGCCAGCAGCTCCCCCGGGGGGGGCTCCTATAATTCACCCCTCCACTTT. It translates to CASSSPGGGSYNSPLHF. The chain couples TRBV28 to TRBJ1-6; D possibly corresponds to TRBD1 (5 bases). Looked up from germline, CDR1 is MDHEN and CDR2 is SYDVKM. V dropped 6 bases and J dropped 0 bases, with 15 bases sitting between them. The CDR3 has 17 amino acids. The full variable domain, in which reference TRBV28 and TRBJ1-6 provide the parts outside the CDR3, is DVKVTQSSRYLVKRTGEKVFLECVQDMDHENMFWYRQDPGLGLRLIYFSYDVKMKEKGDIPEGYSVSREKKERFSLILESASTNQTSMYLCASSSPGGGSYNSPLHFGNGTRLTVT.